Listed below are T cell receptor beta chains from one sample, sequenced in a study of T-cell reconstitution after alpha-beta-depleted transplantation in children. TCRdb called the PCR reads again in MiXCR, with one record for every CDR3 protein. The sample includes a few hundred thousand distinct CDR3 sequences, 9.9% seen only once; the top ten take roughly a tenth. Sample: PBMCs from the stem cell graft donor, taken from the stem cell graft. The receptor set was obtained from a human donor who donated a stem cell graft to a child with SCID. The CDR3 runs from the conserved cysteine through the conserved F or W. A D gene is named only where the DNA matches it firmly. Expanded clones are given a class, and other clones once, few, many or no size at all.

>TRBJ2-1|few|TRBV12-5|-
CASGLIDEQFF
TGTGCTAGTGGTTTGATCGATGAGCAGTTCTTC
>TRBJ1-1|-|TRBV20-1|-
CSARTTANTEAFF
TGCAGTGCTAGAACGACTGCGAACACTGAAGCTTTCTTT
>TRBJ2-2|few|TRBV5-1|-
CASSPRGISTGELFF
TGCGCCAGCAGCCCGAGGGGGATATCCACCGGGGAGCTGTTTTTT
>TRBJ2-7|many|TRBV18|-
CASSPDGEQYF
TGTGCCAGCTCACCAGATGGCGAGCAGTACTTC
>TRBJ2-5|few|TRBV20-1|-
CSARGYGLETQYF
TGCAGTGCTAGAGGGTACGGGTTAGAGACCCAGTACTTC
>TRBJ1-5|-|TRBV7-2|-
CASSLALGSNQPQHF
TGTGCCAGCAGCTTAGCGCTGGGTAGCAATCAGCCCCAGCATTTT
>TRBJ2-3|many|TRBV19|-
CASSMEDPDTQYF
TGTGCCAGTAGTATGGAGGACCCAGATACGCAGTATTTT
>TRBJ1-5|few|TRBV6-5|-
CASSYSGGPYSNQPQHF
TGTGCCAGCAGTTACTCGGGGGGACCATATAGCAATCAGCCCCAGCATTTT
>TRBJ2-7|many|TRBV3-1|-
CASSILDSNYEQYF
TGTGCCAGCAGCATCCTGGACAGCAACTACGAGCAGTACTTC
>TRBJ2-7|-|TRBV9|-
CASSAGPEVEQYF
TGTGCCAGCAGCGCCGGACCTGAGGTTGAGCAGTACTTC
>TRBJ2-3|many|TRBV5-1|-
CASSYPGADTQYF
TGCGCCAGCAGCTACCCAGGGGCAGATACGCAGTATTTT
>TRBJ2-1|many|TRBV12-3/TRBV12-4|TRBD1
CASSLSTGTANYNEQFF
TGTGCCAGCAGTTTATCAACCGGGACAGCAAATTACAATGAGCAGTTCTTC
>TRBJ2-2|many|TRBV5-1|TRBD1
CASSTGTGDTGELFF
TGCGCCAGCAGCACAGGGACAGGGGACACCGGGGAGCTGTTTTTT